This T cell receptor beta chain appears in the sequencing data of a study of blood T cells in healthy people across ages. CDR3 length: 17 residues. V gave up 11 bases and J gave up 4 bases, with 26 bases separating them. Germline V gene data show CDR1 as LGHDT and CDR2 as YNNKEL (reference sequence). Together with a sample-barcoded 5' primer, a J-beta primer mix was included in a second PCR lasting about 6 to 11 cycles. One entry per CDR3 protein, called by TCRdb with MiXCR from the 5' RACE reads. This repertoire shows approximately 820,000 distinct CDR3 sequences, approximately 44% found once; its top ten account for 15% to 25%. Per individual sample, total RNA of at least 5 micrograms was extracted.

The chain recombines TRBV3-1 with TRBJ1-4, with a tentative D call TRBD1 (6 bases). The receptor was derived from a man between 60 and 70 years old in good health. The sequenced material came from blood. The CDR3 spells CAGYTTSRGACNEKLFF. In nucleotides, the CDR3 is TGTGCCGGCTACACAACCTCTCGGGGGGCTTGTAATGAAAAACTGTTTTTT.